The source of this T cell receptor beta chain is a study of CD8+ T cells in alopecia areata (dated by TCRdb to 2016 to 2018). Some background on the complete study: The treated patients, all with moderate-to-severe alopecia areata, were enrolled in an open-label pilot trial of oral tofacitinib given at 5 to 10 mg twice daily. immunoSEQ multiplex PCR using 35 Vbeta forward primers and 13 Jbeta reverse primers was used to amplify TCRbeta CDR3 regions. On the human side, TCRbeta sequencing was run on scalp tissue and on sorted CD4+ and CD8+ peripheral blood T cells from healthy controls and from alopecia areata patients with either patchy or totalis/universalis disease. Patients on tofacitinib were biopsied at baseline and after 4 and 24 weeks of treatment, and several of the patients also had a later scalp biopsy. The RNA source kit depended on sample type: the PAXgene miRNA kit for fixed scalp, the miRNeasy kit for PBMCs, and the RNeasy kit for mouse skin. Tofacitinib was given for 6 to 18 months, followed by 6 months of follow-up off drug to assess delayed response and recurrence. The SALT score, which quantifies the percentage of affected scalp surface area, was used to measure disease severity in treated patients. Scalp clonality was compared across normal scalp (n=4), patchy alopecia areata scalp (n=8), and alopecia totalis/universalis scalp (n=8). In both human patients and the C3H/HeJ mouse model, the study applied high-throughput TCRbeta sequencing to look at T cell clonal expansion in alopecia areata.

Receptor libraries were prepared by the immunoSEQ multiplex PCR assay. For TCR sequencing, RNA was extracted from every sample and reverse transcribed into cDNA to serve as template. SuperScript III was used for first-strand cDNA synthesis, primed with a 2:1 mix of oligo-dT and random hexamers. A synthetic immune receptor repertoire was used to gauge amplification bias, and whatever bias remained was removed computationally. The authors processed their data as follows. Raw reads were preprocessed to remove errors, and CDR3 was defined by IMGT conventions from the conserved cysteine to phenylalanine. Clonality was computed as 1 minus the Shannon entropy, with the entropy normalized by log2 of the number of productive unique TCRs. Whether scalp clones were CD4 or CD8 was inferred by matching scalp TCRbeta sequences against CD4 and CD8 repertoires sorted from blood. TCRdb mirrors the immuneACCESS table, restricted to in-frame sequences. Some clones are absent from its copies; in checked studies, under half trace to an unresolved V gene, and the reason for the others is unknown. V and J calls and clone size are as listed in that table; D and trimming were resolved from the DNA. This sample has some 110,000 clones in its table, and around 58% of those were observed once. The ten largest clones capture 25% to 35% of the sample.

This sample's time point label indicates: about four weeks on oral tofacitinib. What the treatment or condition label conveys for this sample: oral pan-JAK inhibitor, 5-10 mg twice daily. Lesional scalp punch biopsies and peripheral blood were obtained from alopecia areata patients. PBMCs were separated by density centrifugation and stained for CD3, CD4 and CD8, after which CD4+ and CD8+ T cells were sorted on a FACSAria. The CDR3, cysteine through phenylalanine, is 14 amino acids long. Just the 42-base CDR3 DNA is kept, in frame starting at base 1. V lost 4 bases and J lost 0 bases; the stretch between them is 10 bases long. The germline V gene encodes CDR1 SGHDT and CDR2 YYEEEE. The research as a whole found: Because the treated cohort was small and had only one nonresponder, larger studies are needed to examine links between baseline CD8+ expansion and response. Many expanded lesional clones persisted in scalp and blood during tofacitinib treatment, which may partly explain relapse after stopping treatment. Shared TCR sequences between patients were less evident than in mice, which may be partly attributable to HLA diversity in the patient population. Resident alphabeta T cells in normal human skin are also sequenced, complicating scalp TCR repertoire analysis, unlike mouse skin dominated by gammadelta T cells. Higher clonality and more expanded CD8+ clones were observed in lesional scalp than in normal scalp, particularly in alopecia totalis/universalis, a finding suggestive of antigenic drive. Tofacitinib significantly lowered scalp clonality and the number of expanded CD8+ clones among the top 100 scalp clones.

This clone has just a few counts. Its antigen target is currently unknown. The sample holds no much larger clone one base away, and base qualities are not on file. Sequencing was performed on CD8+ T cells sorted from blood, taken at week 4, from a patient treated with tofacitinib. The V and J genes are TRBV5-6 and TRBJ2-5; the D segment cannot be called with confidence. The receptor was isolated from a human donor with alopecia areata. The DNA reads TGTGCCAGCAGCGTGGAGAGTTACCAAGAGACCCAGTACTTC. Its translation is CASSVESYQETQYF.